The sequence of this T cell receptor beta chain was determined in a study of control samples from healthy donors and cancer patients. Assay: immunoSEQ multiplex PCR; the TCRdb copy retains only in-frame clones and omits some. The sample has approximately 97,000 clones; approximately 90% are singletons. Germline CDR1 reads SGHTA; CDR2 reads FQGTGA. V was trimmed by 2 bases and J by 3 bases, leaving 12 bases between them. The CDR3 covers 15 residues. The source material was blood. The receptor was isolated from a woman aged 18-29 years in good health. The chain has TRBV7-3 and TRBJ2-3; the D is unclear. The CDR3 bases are TGTGCCAGCAGCTTAGCCCCCAGTAGAACAGATACGCAGTATTTT. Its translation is CASSLAPSRTDTQYF. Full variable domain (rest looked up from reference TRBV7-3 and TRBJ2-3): GAGVSQTPSNKVTEKGKYVELRCDPISGHTALYWYRQSLGQGPEFLIYFQGTGAADDSGLPNDRFFAVRPEGSVSTLKIQRTERGDSAVYLCASSLAPSRTDTQYFGPGTRLTVL.